This TCR beta chain was documented in a study of T-cell memory formation after mild COVID-19. Study-wide results and limits: The appearance of some responding clones in pre-infection memory suggested that cross-reactive memory joined.

It was 5'RACE with constant-segment primers that produced the TCR alpha and TCR beta cDNA libraries, which carried sample barcodes and UMIs. One entry per CDR3 protein, called by TCRdb with MiXCR from the 5' RACE reads. The profile shows 300,000 to 400,000 distinct CDR3 sequences, 28% of them singletons. Points on this clonotype: Its antigen is not known.

V was shortened by 5 bases and J by 2 bases, with 14 bases between the two germline ends. There are 15 residues in the CDR3. Germline assignment: CDR1 SGHTA and CDR2 FQGNSA. The chain uses TRBV7-2 and TRBJ2-3; no clear D gene. The receptor's source is an adult woman who had mild COVID-19 (a few samples of this study predate the infection). Cell type and time point are not known. Sequenced material: PBMCs or a T cell subset sorted from them (not recorded which). CDR3 in DNA: TGTGCCAGCAGCAGGGCGGTCCCCGTCACAGATACGCAGTATTTT. It translates to CASSRAVPVTDTQYF. Full variable domain (missing parts from reference TRBV7-2 and TRBJ2-3): GAGVSQSPSNKVTEKGKDVELRCDPISGHTALYWYRQSLGQGLEFLIYFQGNSAPDKSGLPSDRFSAERTGGSVSTLTIQRTQQEDSAVYLCASSRAVPVTDTQYFGPGTRLTVL.